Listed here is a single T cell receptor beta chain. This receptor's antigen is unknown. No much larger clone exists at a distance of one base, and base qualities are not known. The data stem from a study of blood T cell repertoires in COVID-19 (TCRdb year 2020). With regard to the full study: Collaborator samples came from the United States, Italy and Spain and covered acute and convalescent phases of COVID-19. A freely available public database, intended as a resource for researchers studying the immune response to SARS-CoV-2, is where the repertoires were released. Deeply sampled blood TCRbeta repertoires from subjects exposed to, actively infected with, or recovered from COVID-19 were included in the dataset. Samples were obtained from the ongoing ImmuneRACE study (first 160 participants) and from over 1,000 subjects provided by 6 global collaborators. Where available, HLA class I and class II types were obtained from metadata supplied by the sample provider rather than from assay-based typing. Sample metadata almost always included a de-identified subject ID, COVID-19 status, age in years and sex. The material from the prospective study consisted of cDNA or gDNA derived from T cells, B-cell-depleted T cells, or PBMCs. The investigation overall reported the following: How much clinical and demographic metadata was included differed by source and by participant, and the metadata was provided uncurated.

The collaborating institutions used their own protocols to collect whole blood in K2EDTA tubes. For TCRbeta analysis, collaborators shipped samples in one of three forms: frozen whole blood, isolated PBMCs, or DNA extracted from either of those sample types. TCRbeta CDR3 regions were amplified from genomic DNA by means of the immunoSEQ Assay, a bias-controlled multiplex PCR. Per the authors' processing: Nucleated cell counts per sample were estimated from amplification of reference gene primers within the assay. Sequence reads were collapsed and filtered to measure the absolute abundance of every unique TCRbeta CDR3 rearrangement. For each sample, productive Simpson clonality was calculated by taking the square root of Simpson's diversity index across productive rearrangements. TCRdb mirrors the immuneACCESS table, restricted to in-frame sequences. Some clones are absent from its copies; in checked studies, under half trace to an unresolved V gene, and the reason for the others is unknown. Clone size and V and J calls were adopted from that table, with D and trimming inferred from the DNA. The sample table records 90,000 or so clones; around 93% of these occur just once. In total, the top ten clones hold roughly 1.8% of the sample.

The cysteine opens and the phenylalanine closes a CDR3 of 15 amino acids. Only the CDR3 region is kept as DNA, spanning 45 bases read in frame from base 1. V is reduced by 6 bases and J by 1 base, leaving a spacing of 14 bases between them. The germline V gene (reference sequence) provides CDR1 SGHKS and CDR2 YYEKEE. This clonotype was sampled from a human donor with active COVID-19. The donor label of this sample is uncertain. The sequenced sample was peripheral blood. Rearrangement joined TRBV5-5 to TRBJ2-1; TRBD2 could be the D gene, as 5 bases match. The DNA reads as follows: TGTGCCAGCAATTCTTACACGGGGTCCTACAATGAGCAGTTCTTC. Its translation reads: CASNSYTGSYNEQFF.